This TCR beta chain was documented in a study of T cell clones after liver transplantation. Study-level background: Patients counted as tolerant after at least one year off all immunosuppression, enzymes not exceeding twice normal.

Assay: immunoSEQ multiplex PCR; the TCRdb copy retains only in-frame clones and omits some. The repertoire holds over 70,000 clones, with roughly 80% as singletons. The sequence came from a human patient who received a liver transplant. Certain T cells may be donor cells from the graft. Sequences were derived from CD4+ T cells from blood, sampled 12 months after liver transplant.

CDR3 nucleotides: TGTGCCAGCAGTTTAACTACTAGCGGGAAATACAATGAGCAGTTCTTC. This sequence encodes CASSLTTSGKYNEQFF. This sequence joins TRBV28 and TRBJ2-1; 10 bases match TRBD2. The CDR3 totals 16 residues. V lost 2 bases to trimming and J lost 4 bases; unmatched junction nucleotides: 5. Germline V gene sequence: CDR1 MDHEN, CDR2 SYDVKM.